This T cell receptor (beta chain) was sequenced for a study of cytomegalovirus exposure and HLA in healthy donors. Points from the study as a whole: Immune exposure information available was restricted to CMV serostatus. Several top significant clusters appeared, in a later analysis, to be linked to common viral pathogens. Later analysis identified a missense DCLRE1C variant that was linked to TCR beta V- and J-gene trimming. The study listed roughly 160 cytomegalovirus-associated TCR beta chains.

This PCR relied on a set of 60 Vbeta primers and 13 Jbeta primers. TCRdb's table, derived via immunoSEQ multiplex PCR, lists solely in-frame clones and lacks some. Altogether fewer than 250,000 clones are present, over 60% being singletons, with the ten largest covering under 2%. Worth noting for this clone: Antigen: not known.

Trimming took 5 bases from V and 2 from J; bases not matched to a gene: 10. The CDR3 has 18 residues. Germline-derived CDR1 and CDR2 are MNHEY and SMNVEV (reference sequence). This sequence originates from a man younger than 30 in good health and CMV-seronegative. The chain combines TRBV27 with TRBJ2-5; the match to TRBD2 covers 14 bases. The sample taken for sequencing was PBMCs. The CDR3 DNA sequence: TGTGCCAGCAGTCCGCATCGAGGGACTAGCGGGAGACAAGAGACCCAGTACTTC. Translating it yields CASSPHRGTSGRQETQYF.